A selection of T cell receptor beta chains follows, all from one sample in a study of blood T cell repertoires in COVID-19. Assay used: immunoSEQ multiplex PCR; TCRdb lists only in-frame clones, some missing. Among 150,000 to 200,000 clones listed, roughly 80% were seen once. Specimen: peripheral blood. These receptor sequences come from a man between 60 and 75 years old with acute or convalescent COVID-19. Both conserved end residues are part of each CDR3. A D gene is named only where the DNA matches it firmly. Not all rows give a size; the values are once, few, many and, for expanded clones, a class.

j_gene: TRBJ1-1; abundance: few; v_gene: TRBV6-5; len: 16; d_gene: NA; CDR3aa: CASSYIRYPLNTEAFF; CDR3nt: TGTGCCAGCAGTTACATCCGGTACCCCCTGAACACTGAAGCTTTCTTT
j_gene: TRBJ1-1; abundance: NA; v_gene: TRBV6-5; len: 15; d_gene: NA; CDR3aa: CASSSPGGGSTEAFF; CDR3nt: TGTGCCAGCAGTTCCCCGGGTGGGGGGAGCACTGAAGCTTTCTTT
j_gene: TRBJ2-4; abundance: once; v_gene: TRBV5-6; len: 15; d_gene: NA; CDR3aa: CASSSGYLAKNIQYF; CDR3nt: TGTGCCAGCAGCTCAGGGTACCTAGCCAAAAACATTCAGTACTTC
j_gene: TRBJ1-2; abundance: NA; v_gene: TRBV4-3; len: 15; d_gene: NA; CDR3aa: CASSQTGIDGDGYTF; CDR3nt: TGCGCCAGCAGCCAGACAGGTATTGATGGAGATGGCTACACCTTC
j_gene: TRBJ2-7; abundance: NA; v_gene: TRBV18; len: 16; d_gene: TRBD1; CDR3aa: CASSPYRGSGSYEQYF; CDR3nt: TGTGCCAGCTCACCGTACAGGGGGTCCGGTTCCTACGAGCAGTACTTC
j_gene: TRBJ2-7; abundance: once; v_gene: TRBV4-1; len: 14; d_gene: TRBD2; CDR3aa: CASRPTSGSNEQYF; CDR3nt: TGCGCCAGCAGACCGACTAGCGGGTCTAACGAGCAGTACTTC
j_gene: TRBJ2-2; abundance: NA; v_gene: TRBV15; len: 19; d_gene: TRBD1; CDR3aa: CATRGPSRGRILNTGELFF; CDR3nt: TGTGCCACCAGGGGACCCTCTAGGGGGCGGATTCTTAACACCGGGGAGCTGTTTTTT
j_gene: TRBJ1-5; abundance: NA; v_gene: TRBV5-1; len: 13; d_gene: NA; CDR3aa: CASTHRAHQPQHF; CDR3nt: TGCGCCAGCACCCACAGGGCCCATCAGCCCCAGCATTTT
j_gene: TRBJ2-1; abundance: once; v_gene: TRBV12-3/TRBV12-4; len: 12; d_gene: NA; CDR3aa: CASTRAGNEQFF; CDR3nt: TGTGCCAGCACCAGGGCGGGAAATGAGCAGTTCTTC
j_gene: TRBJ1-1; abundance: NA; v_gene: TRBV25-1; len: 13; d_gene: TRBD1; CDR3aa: CASADRAYPEAFF; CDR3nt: TGTGCCAGCGCGGACAGGGCGTACCCTGAAGCTTTCTTT
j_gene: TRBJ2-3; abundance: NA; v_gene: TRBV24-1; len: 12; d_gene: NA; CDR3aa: CATSDPSDTQYF; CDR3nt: TGTGCCACCAGTGATCCATCAGATACGCAGTATTTT
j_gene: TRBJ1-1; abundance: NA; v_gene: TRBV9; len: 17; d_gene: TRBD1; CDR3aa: CASSRTGQGAMNTEAFF; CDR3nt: TGTGCCAGCAGCCGCACCGGACAGGGGGCAATGAACACTGAAGCTTTCTTT
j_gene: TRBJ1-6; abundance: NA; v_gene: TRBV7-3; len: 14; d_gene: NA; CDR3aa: CASSLESGNSPLHF; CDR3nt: TGTGCCAGCAGCTTAGAGTCTGGTAATTCACCCCTCCACTTT
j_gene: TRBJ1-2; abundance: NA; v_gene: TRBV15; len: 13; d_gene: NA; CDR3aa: CATSPTDYYGYTF; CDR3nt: TGTGCCACCAGCCCGACAGACTACTATGGCTACACCTTC
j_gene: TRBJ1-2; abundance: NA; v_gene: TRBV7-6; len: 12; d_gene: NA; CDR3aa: CASSLGGSLVTF; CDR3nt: TGTGCCAGCAGCTTAGGAGGCAGTCTGGTAACCTTC
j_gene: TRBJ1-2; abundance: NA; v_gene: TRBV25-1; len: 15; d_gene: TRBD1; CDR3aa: CASSATQGALNGYTF; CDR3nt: TGTGCCAGCAGTGCTACACAGGGGGCGCTGAATGGCTACACCTTC
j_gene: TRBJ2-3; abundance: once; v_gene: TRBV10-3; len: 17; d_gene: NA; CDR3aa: CAISETPGVTSTDTQYF; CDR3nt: TGTGCCATCAGTGAGACCCCCGGGGTAACTAGCACAGATACGCAGTATTTT
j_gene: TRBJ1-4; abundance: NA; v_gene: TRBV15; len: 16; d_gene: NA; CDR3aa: CATSRAPRSTNEKLFF; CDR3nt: TGTGCCACCAGCAGAGCCCCGAGATCAACTAATGAAAAACTGTTTTTT
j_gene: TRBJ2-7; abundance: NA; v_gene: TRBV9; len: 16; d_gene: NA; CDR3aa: CASSVGLSDSSYEQYF; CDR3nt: TGTGCCAGCAGCGTAGGACTTTCCGATAGCTCCTACGAGCAGTACTTC
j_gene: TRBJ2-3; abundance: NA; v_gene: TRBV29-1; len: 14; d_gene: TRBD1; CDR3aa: CSVVGDRLTDTQYF; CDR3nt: TGCAGCGTTGTCGGGGACAGACTCACAGATACGCAGTATTTT
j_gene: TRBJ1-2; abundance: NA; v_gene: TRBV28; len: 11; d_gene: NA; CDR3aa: CASIREGGYTF; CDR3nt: TGTGCCAGCATCAGGGAAGGCGGCTACACCTTC
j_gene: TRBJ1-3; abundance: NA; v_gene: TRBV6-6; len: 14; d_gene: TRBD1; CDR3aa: CASSYRDSGNTIYF; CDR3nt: TGTGCCAGCAGTTATCGGGACAGTGGAAACACCATATATTTT
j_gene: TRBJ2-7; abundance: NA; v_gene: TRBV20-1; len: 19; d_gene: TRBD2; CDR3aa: CSASGLDPPGAGGRNEQYF; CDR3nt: TGCAGTGCTAGTGGGTTGGACCCGCCGGGAGCGGGGGGCCGCAACGAGCAGTACTTC
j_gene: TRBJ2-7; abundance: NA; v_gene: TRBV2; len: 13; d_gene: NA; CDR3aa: CASTTPRGNEQYF; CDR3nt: TGTGCCAGCACCACGCCCCGGGGGAACGAGCAGTACTTC
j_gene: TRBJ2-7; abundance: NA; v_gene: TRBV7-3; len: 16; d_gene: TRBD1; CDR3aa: CASSLTPGQNLYEQYF; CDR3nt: TGTGCCAGCAGCTTAACACCGGGACAGAACCTCTACGAGCAGTACTTC
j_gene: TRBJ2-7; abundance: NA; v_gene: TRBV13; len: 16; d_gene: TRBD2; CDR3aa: CASSLSGGQPSYEQYF; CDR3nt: TGTGCCAGCAGCTTATCGGGGGGGCAACCCTCCTACGAGCAGTACTTC
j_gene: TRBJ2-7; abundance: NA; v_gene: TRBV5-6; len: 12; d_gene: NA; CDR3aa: CASSSLIGEQYF; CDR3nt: TGTGCCAGCAGCTCCTTAATCGGGGAGCAGTACTTC
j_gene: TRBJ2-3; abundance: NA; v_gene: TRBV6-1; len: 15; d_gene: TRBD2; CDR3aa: CASSEAGGGADTQYF; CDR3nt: TGTGCCAGCAGTGAAGCCGGCGGGGGGGCAGATACGCAGTATTTT
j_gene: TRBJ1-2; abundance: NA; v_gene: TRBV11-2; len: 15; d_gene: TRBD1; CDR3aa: CASSYNRDRVYGYTF; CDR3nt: TGTGCCAGCAGCTACAACCGGGACAGGGTTTATGGCTACACCTTC
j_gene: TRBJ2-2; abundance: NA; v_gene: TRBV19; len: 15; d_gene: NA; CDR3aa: CASSITPGNTGELFF; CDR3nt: TGTGCCAGTAGTATAACGCCGGGTAACACCGGGGAGCTGTTTTTT
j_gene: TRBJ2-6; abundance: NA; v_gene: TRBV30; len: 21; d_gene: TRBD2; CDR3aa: CAWNRRSGGFHSSSGANVLTF; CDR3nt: TGTGCCTGGAACCGCCGTAGCGGGGGGTTTCATTCGAGCTCTGGGGCCAACGTCCTGACTTTC
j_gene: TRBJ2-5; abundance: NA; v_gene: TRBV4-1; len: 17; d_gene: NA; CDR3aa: CASSLPPGTGRKETQYF; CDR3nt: TGCGCCAGCAGCCTCCCTCCGGGGACTGGACGAAAAGAGACCCAGTACTTC
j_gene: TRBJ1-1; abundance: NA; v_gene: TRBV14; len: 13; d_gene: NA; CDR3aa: CASSLRTALEAFF; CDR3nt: TGTGCCAGCAGCCTGCGGACAGCACTTGAAGCTTTCTTT